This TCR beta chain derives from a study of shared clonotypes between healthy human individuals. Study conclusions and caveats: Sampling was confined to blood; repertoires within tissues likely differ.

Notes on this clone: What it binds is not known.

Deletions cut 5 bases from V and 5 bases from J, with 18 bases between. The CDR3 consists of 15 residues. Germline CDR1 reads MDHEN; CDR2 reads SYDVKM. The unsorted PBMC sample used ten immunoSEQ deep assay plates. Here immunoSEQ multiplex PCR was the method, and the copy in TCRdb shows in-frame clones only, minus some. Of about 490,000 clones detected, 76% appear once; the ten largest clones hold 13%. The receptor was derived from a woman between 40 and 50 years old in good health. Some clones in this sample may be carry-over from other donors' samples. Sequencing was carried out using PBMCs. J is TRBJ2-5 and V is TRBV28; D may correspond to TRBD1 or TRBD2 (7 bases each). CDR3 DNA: TGTGCCAGCAGTCGACCTCGACAGGGAGGGGAGACCCAGTACTTC. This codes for CASSRPRQGGETQYF. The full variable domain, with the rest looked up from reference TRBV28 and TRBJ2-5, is DVKVTQSSRYLVKRTGEKVFLECVQDMDHENMFWYRQDPGLGLRLIYFSYDVKMKEKGDIPEGYSVSREKKERFSLILESASTNQTSMYLCASSRPRQGGETQYFGPGTRLLVL.